The text below deals with one T cell receptor (beta chain). The antigen remains unidentified. This specimen comes from a study of human T cells and chemical hapten exposure. The study's library attached unique molecular identifiers to single cDNA molecules. TCRdb reprocessed the reads with MiXCR, giving one entry per CDR3 protein. The sample records about 120,000 distinct CDR3 sequences, roughly 8.5% being singletons. Blood, whole and unfractionated, served as the source for total RNA extraction. The study, taken as a whole, reports: TCRs whose frequency exceeded 1 in 1000 remained the same following DPC sensitization.

The sample consisted of whole blood. This sequence was found in a human donor in good health. Some clones in this sample may be carry-over from other donors' samples.

In DNA form, the CDR3 reads TGTGCCAGCAGTGAATTCGGACAGGGGATAGATACGCAGTATTTT. Protein product: CASSEFGQGIDTQYF. The V and J genes are TRBV6-1 and TRBJ2-3; 9 bases agree with TRBD1. The CDR3 is 15 residues long. Germline values: CDR1 MNHNS, CDR2 SASEGT. The J segment lost 5 bases and the V segment lost 2 bases, leaving 5 bases of the junction unmatched.